The 19 T cell receptor beta chains below come from one sample, sequenced in a study of T cells after posttransplantation cyclophosphamide. The data were produced by immunoSEQ multiplex PCR, yet TCRdb's version contains in-frame clones alone and is incomplete. Among 10,000 to 15,000 clones listed, roughly four fifths were seen once. The source material was memory CD4+ T cells sorted from PBMCs. Source of these receptors: a man between 45 and 60 years old in good health, CMV-negative, and a related stem cell transplant donor.

This clone occurred once. The V gene is TRBV5-1, the J gene TRBJ2-2; 15 bases map to TRBD2. The V gene end was trimmed by 4 bases and the J gene end by 8 bases; junction bases not matched to a gene: 6. CDR1 is SGHRS and CDR2 is YFSETQ in the germline V gene. This CDR3 comprises 16 residues. The CDR3, as DNA: TGCGCCAGCAGCGTCCGGACTAGCGGGAGGGCAGGGGAGCTGTTTTTT. Its protein is CASSVRTSGRAGELFF.

The gene calls are TRBV2 and TRBJ2-7; D is possibly TRBD1 (5 bases). Germline V CDR1 and CDR2: SNHLY, FYNNEI. Trimming left V 4 bases short and J 1 base short, with 14 bases between. The CDR3 is made up of 15 amino acids. The CDR3 reads CASSASRAGSYEQYF. As DNA, the CDR3 is TGTGCCAGCAGTGCGAGCAGGGCAGGGTCCTACGAGCAGTACTTC.

The genes are TRBV5-4 and TRBJ2-3; the D gene is possibly TRBD1 (7 bases). Germline loops: CDR1 SGHNT, CDR2 YYREEE (reference sequence). Trimming cost V 0 bases and J 3 bases, with 17 bases left between them. This CDR3 is built from 17 residues. The CDR3 sequence is CASSLESGAGGTDTQYF. CDR3 bases: TGTGCCAGCAGCTTGGAGTCGGGAGCAGGGGGAACAGATACGCAGTATTTT.

The chain combines TRBV7-9 with TRBJ1-1; TRBD1 agrees at 9 bases. J gave up 2 bases and V 3 bases, and 1 base lay outside the gene matches. CDR1 is SEHNR and CDR2 is FQNEAQ in the germline V gene (reference sequence). The CDR3 sequence is 14 residues long. The CDR3 DNA follows: TGTGCCAGCAGCTTGGGACAGGGTAACACTGAAGCTTTCTTT. The encoded protein is CASSLGQGNTEAFF. Complete variable domain (other parts from reference TRBV7-9 and TRBJ1-1): DTGVSQNPRHKITKRGQNVTFRCDPISEHNRLYWYRQTLGQGPEFLTYFQNEAQLEKSRLLSDRFSAERPKGSFSTLEIQRTEQGDSAMYLCASSLGQGNTEAFFGQGTRLTVV.

The chain has TRBV29-1 and TRBJ2-7; TRBD2 aligns across 9 bases. Germline CDR1 SQVTM, CDR2 ANQGSEA. The CDR3 totals 13 residues. With 6 bases clipped from V and 4 bases from J, the junction kept 7 bases outside the gene matches. CDR3 coding DNA: TGCAGCGTCCTGGAGACTAGCGGATACGAGCAGTACTTC. Protein: CSVLETSGYEQYF.

The chain recombines TRBV7-2 with TRBJ2-5; TRBD2 is a possible D gene (6 bases). Trimming took off 4 bases at V and 5 bases at J, with 14 bases between the two ends. The CDR3 extends over 14 amino acids. The germline V gene has CDR1 SGHTA and CDR2 FQGNSA. In DNA form, the CDR3 reads TGTGCCAGCAGCTCCCCGGGAGTAGGGGAGACCCAGTACTTC. Encoded protein: CASSSPGVGETQYF.

The chain couples TRBV10-3 to TRBJ2-1, with 9 bases fitting TRBD2. The CDR3 length is 15 residues. Trimming cost V 4 bases and J 0 bases; bases outside gene matches: 1. Germline assignment: CDR1 ENHRY and CDR2 SYGVKD. The CDR3 spells CAISGGGASYNEQFF. Here the CDR3 DNA reads TGTGCCATCAGTGGCGGGGGGGCCTCCTACAATGAGCAGTTCTTC.

This clone appeared a few times. V gene TRBV27 combines with J gene TRBJ1-5; a weak D match, TRBD1 (5 bases). Between the trimmed V and J ends, which lost 4 bases and 4 bases, there was a span of 11 bases. CDR1 and CDR2 (germline): MNHEY, SMNVEV (reference sequence). The CDR3 consists of 14 residues. CDR3 sequence: CASSSLAGNQPQHF. The CDR3 DNA reads TGTGCCAGCAGTTCCCTGGCAGGGAATCAGCCCCAGCATTTT.

The gene calls are TRBV13 and TRBJ2-3; 14 bases line up with TRBD2. The germline gives CDR1 PRHDT, CDR2 FYEKMQ (reference sequence). This CDR3 spans 17 amino acids. With 5 bases clipped from V and 4 bases from J, the junction kept 8 bases outside the gene matches. The CDR3 region is CASSPGTSGGLADTQYF. The CDR3 nucleotides are TGTGCCAGCAGCCCGGGGACTAGCGGGGGCTTAGCAGATACGCAGTATTTT. Supplemented by reference TRBV13 and TRBJ2-3, the full variable domain reads AAGVIQSPRHLIKEKRETATLKCYPIPRHDTVYWYQQGPGQDPQFLISFYEKMQSDKGSIPDRFSAQQFSDYHSELNMSSLELGDSALYFCASSPGTSGGLADTQYFGPGTRLTVL.

In its sample, this clone was seen a few times. The chain carries TRBV7-3 and TRBJ2-3; D is ambiguous. CDR1 SGHTA and CDR2 FQGTGA come from the germline V gene. The CDR3 covers 14 residues. Trimming removed 4 bases from V and 1 base from J, with 9 bases in between. CDR3 nucleotides: TGTGCCAGCAGCTCCCTAGAGCGCACAGATACGCAGTATTTT. Its protein product is CASSSLERTDTQYF.

This clone was picked up one time. A junction end diverges from the germline sequence, so it may reflect a read error. CDR3 region: CVSSFYSGGARSLPHF. CDR3 nucleotides: TGTGTCAGCAGCTTCTACAGCGGGGGGGCTCGTTCCCTACCGCACTTC. V is TRBV7-2 and J is TRBJ2-7; 10 nucleotides align to TRBD2. Looked up from germline, CDR1 is SGHTA and CDR2 is FQGNSA. The CDR3 totals 16 residues. Full variable domain (outside the CDR3, taken from reference TRBV7-2 and TRBJ2-7): GAGVSQSPSNKVTEKGKDVELRCDPISGHTALYWYRQSLGQGLEFLIYFQGNSAPDKSGLPSDRFSAERTGGSVSTLTIQRTQQEDSAVYLCVSSFYSGGARSLPHFGPGTRLTVT.

V gene TRBV5-6 combines with J gene TRBJ2-7; maybe TRBD1 (7 bases). This CDR3 region has 16 residues. Trimming cost V 1 base and J 6 bases, with 20 bases left between them. Per germline, CDR1 SGHDT and CDR2 YYEEEE. The CDR3 region is CASSLMTATGTPEQYF. CDR3 sequence (DNA): TGTGCCAGCAGCTTGATGACCGCGACAGGGACTCCCGAGCAGTACTTC. Full variable domain (remainder filled in from reference TRBV5-6 and TRBJ2-7): DAGVTQSPTHLIKTRGQQVTLRCSPKSGHDTVSWYQQALGQGPQFIFQYYEEEERQRGNFPDRFSGHQFPNYSSELNVNALLLGDSALYLCASSLMTATGTPEQYFGPGTRLTVT.

The V and J genes are TRBV7-2 and TRBJ2-5; TRBD1 matches 7 bases. This CDR3 has 14 residues. The germline V gene encodes CDR1 SGHTA and CDR2 FQGNSA. V lost 5 bases, J lost 5 bases, and 8 bases stayed unmatched. Written as DNA, the CDR3 is TGTGCCAGCAGCACCCGACAGGGTATGGAGACCCAGTACTTC. Translated, it gives CASSTRQGMETQYF.

This sequence joins TRBV11-1 and TRBJ2-2, with 7 bases identical to TRBD1. The CDR3 totals 16 residues. Germline CDR1 SGHAT, CDR2 FQDESV (reference sequence). The ends lost 4 bases at V and 0 bases at J; junction bases unmatched: 5. CDR3 coding DNA: TGTGCCAGCAGCTCAATGGGACAGTCGAACACCGGGGAGCTGTTTTTT. This sequence encodes CASSSMGQSNTGELFF.

The chain couples TRBV5-1 to TRBJ1-4; D is perhaps TRBD1 (5 bases). Deletions cut 4 bases from V and 8 bases from J, with 18 bases between. The CDR3 is made up of 15 amino acids. The V gene's germline CDR1 is SGHRS and CDR2 YFSETQ. As DNA, the CDR3 is TGCGCCAGCAGCCCCGGCGAGGGAGGGACGGAAAAACTGTTTTTT. This sequence encodes CASSPGEGGTEKLFF.

V and J are TRBV29-1 and TRBJ2-5, with TRBD1 matching over 7 bases. The CDR3 runs to 14 residues. Looked up from germline, CDR1 is SQVTM and CDR2 is ANQGSEA. V was pared by 4 bases and J by 4 bases, with 9 bases of the junction left unmatched. This chain's CDR3 is CSVAPGQNRETQYF. The CDR3 bases are TGCAGCGTTGCTCCGGGACAGAACCGAGAGACCCAGTACTTC.

The chain combines TRBV9 with TRBJ2-7; D is possibly TRBD1 (5 bases). The CDR3 length is 15 residues. The V end lost 0 bases, the J end lost 4 bases, and 14 bases lay between the germline ends. From germline, CDR1 is SGDLS and CDR2 YYNGEE. The CDR3 spells CASSVAWGRQYEQYF. For the CDR3, the DNA is TGTGCCAGCAGCGTAGCTTGGGGCCGCCAGTACGAGCAGTACTTC.

The chain is built from TRBV5-1 and TRBJ1-2; possibly TRBD1 for D (5 bases). Trimming took 0 bases from V and 4 from J, leaving 16 bases between them. CDR3 length equals 16 residues. Germline V gene data show CDR1 as SGHRS and CDR2 as YFSETQ. As DNA, the CDR3 is TGCGCCAGCAGCTTGGAGGGGCGCGCTACCTTCTATGGCTACACCTTC. Translation gives CASSLEGRATFYGYTF.

The chain links TRBV5-1 to TRBJ2-3, with TRBD1 matching over 11 bases. J lost 6 bases, V lost 4 bases, and 13 bases had no gene match. The CDR3 runs to 17 residues. CDR1 is SGHRS, CDR2 YFSETQ, per germline. Here the CDR3 reads CASSTDRGRPAKDTQYF. The CDR3 region has the DNA TGCGCCAGCAGCACGGACAGGGGGCGACCAGCGAAGGATACGCAGTATTTT.